This TCR beta chain was profiled in a study of blood T cell repertoires in COVID-19. Repertoires were generated with immunoSEQ multiplex PCR, while TCRdb's copy carries only in-frame clones and drops some. The sample contains around 130,000 clones, roughly 71% of which appear only once. Material: peripheral blood. The clonotype originates from a man of 80 years or more with acute or convalescent COVID-19.

CDR3 nucleotide sequence: TGTGCCAGCAGTTACTCTCAGGGGACGAACACTGAAGCTTTCTTT. Protein product: CASSYSQGTNTEAFF. This chain connects TRBV6-6 to TRBJ1-1; a possible D gene is TRBD1 (6 bases). V was cut by 0 bases and J by 1 base, with 9 bases left in between. CDR1 and CDR2 from the germline V gene are MNHNY and SVGAGI (reference sequence). This CDR3 is 15 amino acids long.